This TCR beta chain was recovered during a study of shared clonotypes between healthy human individuals. Across the study: Samples came from a couple of female and a few male donors aged 18 to 49. Broader study findings: Shared clonotypes across all four donors exceeded non-shared ones in generation probability. Naive subsets generally had larger estimated richness than memory subsets. The study's rarefaction showed incomplete sorted-subset sequencing despite large depth.

About this clone: Its specificity is not known.

The CDR3 sequence is 15 residues long. Trimming removed 2 bases from V and 1 base from J; junction bases left unmatched: 2. Germline assignment: CDR1 SQVTM and CDR2 ANQGSEA. The assay was immunoSEQ multiplex PCR, and TCRdb's table has in-frame clones only and misses some. The data show around 1.9 million clones, 90% to 95% seen once. CD45RO negativity and positive selection for CCR7 defined naive CD8 cells, a population that excluded terminally differentiated effector memory CD45RA+ cells. The TCR comes from a young man in good health. Some clones in this sample may be carry-over from other donors' samples. The chain uses TRBV29-1 and TRBJ2-1; 10 bases match TRBD2. The sample taken for sequencing was naive CD8+ T cells from PBMCs. CDR3 DNA: TGCAGCGTTGAATTGGGACTAGCGTCCTACAATGAGCAGTTCTTC. Amino acid sequence: CSVELGLASYNEQFF.